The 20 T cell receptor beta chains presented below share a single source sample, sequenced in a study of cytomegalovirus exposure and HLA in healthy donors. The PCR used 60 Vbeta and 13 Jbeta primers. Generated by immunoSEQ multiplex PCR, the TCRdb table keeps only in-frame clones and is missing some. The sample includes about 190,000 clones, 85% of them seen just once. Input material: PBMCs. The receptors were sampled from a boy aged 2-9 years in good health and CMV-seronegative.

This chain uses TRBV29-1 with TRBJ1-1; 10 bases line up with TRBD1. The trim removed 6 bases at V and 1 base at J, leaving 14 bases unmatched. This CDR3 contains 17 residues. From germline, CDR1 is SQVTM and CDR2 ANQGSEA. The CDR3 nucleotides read TGCAGCGTCGCAACTCCGAGAGGGACAGGGGCGAACACTGAAGCTTTCTTT. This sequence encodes CSVATPRGTGANTEAFF.

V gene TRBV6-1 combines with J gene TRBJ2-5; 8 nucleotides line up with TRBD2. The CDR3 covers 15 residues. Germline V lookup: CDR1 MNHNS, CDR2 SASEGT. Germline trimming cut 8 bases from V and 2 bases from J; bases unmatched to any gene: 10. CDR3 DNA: TGTGCCAGCGTCCCCACAGCGGGAGTTCAAGAGACCCAGTACTTC. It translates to CASVPTAGVQETQYF.

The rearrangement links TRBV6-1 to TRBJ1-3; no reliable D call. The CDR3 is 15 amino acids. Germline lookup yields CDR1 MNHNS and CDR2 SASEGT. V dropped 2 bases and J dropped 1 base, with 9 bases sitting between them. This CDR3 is CASSEHPQSGNTIYF. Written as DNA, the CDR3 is TGTGCCAGCAGTGAACATCCACAGTCTGGAAACACCATATATTTT.

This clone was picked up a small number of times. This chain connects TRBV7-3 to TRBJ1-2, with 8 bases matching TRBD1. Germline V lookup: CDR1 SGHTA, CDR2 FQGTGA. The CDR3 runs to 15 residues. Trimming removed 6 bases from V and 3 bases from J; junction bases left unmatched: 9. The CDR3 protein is CASSKSGTGYYGYTF. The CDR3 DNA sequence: TGTGCCAGCAGTAAGTCCGGGACAGGCTACTATGGCTACACCTTC.

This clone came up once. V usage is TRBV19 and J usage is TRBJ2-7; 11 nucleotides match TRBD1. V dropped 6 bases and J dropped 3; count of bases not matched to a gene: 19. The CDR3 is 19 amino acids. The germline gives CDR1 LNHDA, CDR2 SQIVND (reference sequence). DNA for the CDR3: TGTGCCAGTAGGAAGAACCGGGACAGGGGGAGGCCTAGCGGCTACGAGCAGTACTTC. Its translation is CASRKNRDRGRPSGYEQYF.

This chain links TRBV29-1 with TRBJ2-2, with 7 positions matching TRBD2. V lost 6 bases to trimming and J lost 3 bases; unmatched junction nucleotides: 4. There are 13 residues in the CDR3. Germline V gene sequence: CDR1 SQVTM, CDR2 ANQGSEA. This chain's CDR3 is CSVAGFDTGELFF. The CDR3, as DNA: TGCAGCGTAGCGGGATTTGACACCGGGGAGCTGTTTTTT.

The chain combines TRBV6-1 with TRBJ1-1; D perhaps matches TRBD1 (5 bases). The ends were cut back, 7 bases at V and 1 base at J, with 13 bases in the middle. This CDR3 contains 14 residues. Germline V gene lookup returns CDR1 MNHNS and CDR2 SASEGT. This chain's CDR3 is CASTPRGRNTEAFF. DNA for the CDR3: TGTGCCAGCACGCCTCGGGGGAGGAACACTGAAGCTTTCTTT.

CDR3 nucleotide sequence: TGTGCCATCAGTGAGTCGAAGACGGGAGGCTCCTACAATGAGCAGTTCTTC. This codes for CAISESKTGGSYNEQFF. This chain connects TRBV10-3 to TRBJ2-1, with TRBD2 identical over 7 bases. The CDR3 extends over 17 amino acids. V was pared by 0 bases and J by 0 bases, with 5 bases of the junction left unmatched. Germline assignment: CDR1 ENHRY and CDR2 SYGVKD.

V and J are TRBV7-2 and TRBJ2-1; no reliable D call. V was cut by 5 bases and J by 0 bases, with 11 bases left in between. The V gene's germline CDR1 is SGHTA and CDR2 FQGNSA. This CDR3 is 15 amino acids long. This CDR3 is CASSTIIGSYNEQFF. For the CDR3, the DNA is TGTGCCAGCAGCACAATTATTGGCTCCTACAATGAGCAGTTCTTC.

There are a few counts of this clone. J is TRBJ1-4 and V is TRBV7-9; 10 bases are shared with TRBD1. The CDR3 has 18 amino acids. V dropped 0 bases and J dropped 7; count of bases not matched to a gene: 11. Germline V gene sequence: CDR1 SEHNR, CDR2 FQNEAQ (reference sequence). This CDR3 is CASSLAENPDRGREKLFF. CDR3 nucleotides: TGTGCCAGCAGCTTAGCGGAAAACCCAGACAGGGGGCGTGAAAAACTGTTTTTT.

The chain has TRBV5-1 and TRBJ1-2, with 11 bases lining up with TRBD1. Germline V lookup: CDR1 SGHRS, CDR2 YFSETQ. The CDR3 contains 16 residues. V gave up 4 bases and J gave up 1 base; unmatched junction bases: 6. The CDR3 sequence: CASSTRTGGDNYGYTF. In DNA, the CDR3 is TGCGCCAGCAGCACAAGGACAGGGGGCGATAACTATGGCTACACCTTC.

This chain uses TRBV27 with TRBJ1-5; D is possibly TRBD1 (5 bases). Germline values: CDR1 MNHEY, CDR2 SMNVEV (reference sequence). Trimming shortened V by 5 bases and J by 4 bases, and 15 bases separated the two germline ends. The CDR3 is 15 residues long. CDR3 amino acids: CASSPRGARNQPQHF. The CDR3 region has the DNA TGTGCCAGCAGTCCCCGCGGGGCGAGGAATCAGCCCCAGCATTTT.

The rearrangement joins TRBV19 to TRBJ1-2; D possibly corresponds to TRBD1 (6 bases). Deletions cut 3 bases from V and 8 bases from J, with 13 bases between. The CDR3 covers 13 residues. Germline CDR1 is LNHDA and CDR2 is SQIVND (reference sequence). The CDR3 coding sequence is TGTGCCAGTAGTATCCGTGACAGGAGAGGCTACACCTTC. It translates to CASSIRDRRGYTF.

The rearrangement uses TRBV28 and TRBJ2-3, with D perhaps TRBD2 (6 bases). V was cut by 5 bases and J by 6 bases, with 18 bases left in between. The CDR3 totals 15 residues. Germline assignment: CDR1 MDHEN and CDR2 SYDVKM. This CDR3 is CASSAPRLDTDTQYF. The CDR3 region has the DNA TGTGCCAGCAGTGCCCCTCGACTAGACACGGATACGCAGTATTTT.

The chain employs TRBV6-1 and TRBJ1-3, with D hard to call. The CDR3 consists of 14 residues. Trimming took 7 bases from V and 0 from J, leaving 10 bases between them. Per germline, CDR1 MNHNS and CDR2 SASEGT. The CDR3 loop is CASIRTGSGNTIYF. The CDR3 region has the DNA TGTGCCAGCATCCGAACCGGCTCTGGAAACACCATATATTTT.

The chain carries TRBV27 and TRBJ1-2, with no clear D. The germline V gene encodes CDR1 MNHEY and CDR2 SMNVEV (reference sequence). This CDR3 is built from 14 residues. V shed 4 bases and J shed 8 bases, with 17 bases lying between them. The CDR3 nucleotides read TGTGCCAGCAGTTCCGGCCCCAGGTACGAGGGCTACACCTTC. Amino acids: CASSSGPRYEGYTF.

The CDR3 sequence is CASSFGRGDEQFF. The DNA of the CDR3 is TGTGCCAGCAGCTTCGGTCGAGGCGATGAGCAGTTCTTC. The gene calls are TRBV5-6 and TRBJ2-1; D not resolved. V lost 2 bases, J lost 8 bases, and 11 bases lay in between. The CDR3 totals 13 residues. Germline assignment: CDR1 SGHDT and CDR2 YYEEEE. The complete variable domain, with remaining parts taken from reference TRBV5-6 and TRBJ2-1, reads DAGVTQSPTHLIKTRGQQVTLRCSPKSGHDTVSWYQQALGQGPQFIFQYYEEEERQRGNFPDRFSGHQFPNYSSELNVNALLLGDSALYLCASSFGRGDEQFFGPGTRLTVL.

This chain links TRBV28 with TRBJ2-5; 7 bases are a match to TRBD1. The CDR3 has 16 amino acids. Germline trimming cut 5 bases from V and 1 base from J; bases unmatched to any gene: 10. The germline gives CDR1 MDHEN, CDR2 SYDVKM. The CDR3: CASSHPNRDSQETQYF. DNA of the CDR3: TGTGCCAGCAGTCACCCGAACCGGGACAGCCAAGAGACCCAGTACTTC. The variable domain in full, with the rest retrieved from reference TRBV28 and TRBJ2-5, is DVKVTQSSRYLVKRTGEKVFLECVQDMDHENMFWYRQDPGLGLRLIYFSYDVKMKEKGDIPEGYSVSREKKERFSLILESASTNQTSMYLCASSHPNRDSQETQYFGPGTRLLVL.

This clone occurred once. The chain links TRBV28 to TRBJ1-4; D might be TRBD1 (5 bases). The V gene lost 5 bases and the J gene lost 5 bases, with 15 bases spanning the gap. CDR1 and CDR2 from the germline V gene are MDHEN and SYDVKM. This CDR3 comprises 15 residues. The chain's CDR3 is CASSPGGARNEKLFF. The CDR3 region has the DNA TGTGCCAGCAGTCCCGGCGGGGCAAGAAATGAAAAACTGTTTTTT.

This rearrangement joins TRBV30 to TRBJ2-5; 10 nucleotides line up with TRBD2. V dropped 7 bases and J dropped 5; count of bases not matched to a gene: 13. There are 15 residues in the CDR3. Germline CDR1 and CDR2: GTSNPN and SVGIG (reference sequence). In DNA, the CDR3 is TGTGCCTTGACGGGGGCTAGCGGGAGTTCGGAGACCCAGTACTTC. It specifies CALTGASGSSETQYF. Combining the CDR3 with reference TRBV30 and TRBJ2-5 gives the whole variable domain SQTIHQWPATLVQPVGSPLSLECTVEGTSNPNLYWYRQAAGRGLQLLFYSVGIGQISSEVPQNLSASRPQDRQFILSSKKLLLSDSGFYLCALTGASGSSETQYFGPGTRLLVL.